This T cell receptor (beta chain) appears in the sequencing data of a study of shared clonotypes between healthy human individuals (dated by TCRdb to the early 2020s). About the study as a whole: The cohort included a few men and a couple of women between 18 and 49 years of age. For each donor, CD4 naive and CD4 memory were each given three plates, CD8 naive was given two plates, and CD8 memory was given one plate. The study deeply sequenced blood TCR repertoires of about 5 healthy adults to estimate repertoire size and the extent of clonotype sharing between individuals. To increase sequencing depth and limit assay-specific biases, TCR repertoire library preparation and sequencing were carried out by different laboratories using diverse techniques. Per donor, leukapheresis produced somewhere between about 0.94 and 9 billion PBMCs.

On the study overall, not on this receptor specifically: Compared with non-shared clonotypes, clonotypes shared by all four sorted-subset donors had higher generation probabilities. Incomplete sequencing was indicated by rarefaction of sorted-subset datasets, despite the large sequencing depth. Estimated clonotype richness was generally larger for naive than for memory subsets. Pairwise subsampling indicated that sequencing depth was expected to affect the degree of clonotype sharing among donors. Sampling was restricted to blood, and TCR repertoires in tissue are likely to differ from TCR repertoires in blood. When a few donors were compared, the shared fraction of clonotypes was roughly 5% for naive CD4, around 3.6% for naive CD8, 2.3% for memory CD4, and 0.4% for memory CD8. The small number of donors limited the genetic and exposure-history diversity represented.

TCR CDR3 regions were amplified from genomic DNA by multiplex PCR using the deep immunoSEQ assay. Extracted genomic DNA from each cell subset was spread evenly across all wells of several immunoSEQ 96-well plates, with each plate serving as a replicate. For sorted subsets, each replicate PCR was loaded with about 200 ng genomic DNA, equivalent to 30,000 or so T cell genomes. The purified libraries were quantified using a Qubit 3.0 fluorometer, sized with a Bioanalyzer 2100, and then quantified again using the KAPA Library Quantification kit. Every immunoSEQ 96-well plate was sequenced on a dedicated single-read 150-cycle Illumina NextSeq 550 flow cell. The original methods were these. Because the immunoSEQ output held only junctional sequences and lacked quality scores, the filtering could not match the filtering applied to full-length reads. Sequences were annotated with PyIR, a Python wrapper for IgBLAST v1.9, using IMGT germline references to assign V/J genes and CDR3. Reads were filtered out if the reads had weak V/J assignments (E-value above 1e-6), no CDR3, stop codons, out-of-frame junctions, or ambiguous translated residues. V3J clonotypes were defined as sequences sharing an identical inferred V gene, J gene, and CDR3 amino acid sequence. Percentage overlap between repertoires was computed as shared unique clonotypes divided by the size of the smaller repertoire. Repertoire richness was assessed with RTK rarefaction, the Chao1 estimator, and Recon v2.1 estimates of unobserved clonotypes. OLGA was used to compute generation probabilities for all TCRbeta clonotypes that the gDNA method yielded from several donors. The table comes from immuneACCESS by way of TCRdb, which keeps in-frame sequences with V and J called. Part of the clones is missing from these tables; in studies checked, under half for an unresolved V gene and the rest for unknown reasons. That table is the source of V, J and clone size, and D and trimming were worked out from the DNA. This sample holds roughly 550,000 clones; 95% to 96% were observed only once. Jointly, the top ten make up 0.11% of the sample.

CD8 naive samples consisted of CD45RO-negative cells that were positively selected for CCR7, yielding a CD45RA+CCR7+ population without TemRA cells. Healthy HIV-negative adults with no recently reported acute infections or vaccinations were included as donors. Every donor was a Caucasian adult living in Nashville, Tennessee, USA. Blood was obtained by leukapheresis, after which PBMCs were separated by Ficoll-Histopaque density gradient centrifugation and cryopreserved in liquid nitrogen vapor phase. Analytical flow cytometry was used to check the purity and quantity of every magnetically sorted T cell population. From each sorted fraction, genomic DNA was isolated and quantified by UV absorbance on a Nanodrop 2000c. A note on this clone: It lacks a known antigen. Base qualities are missing; no much larger clone stands one base away.

CDR3 length: 15 amino acids, cysteine to phenylalanine. CDR3 DNA is the only sequence kept; it has 45 bases, read in frame from the first base. The sample was naive CD8+ T cells sorted from blood. The cell subset or site label corresponds to: CD45RA+CCR7+. The TCR comes from a woman aged 25-40 years in good health. Recombination joined TRBV12-2 with TRBJ2-7; TRBD1 reflects the table's D call only, with no check against the DNA. TRBV12-2 counts as a pseudogene. The DNA sequence is as follows: TGTGCAAGTCGCTCCCGAGTGGGACACAGCTACGAGCAGTACTTC. It is translated as CASRSRVGHSYEQYF.